This record looks at one T cell receptor (beta chain) sequence and its context. Trimming left V 9 bases short and J 2 bases short, with 21 bases between. Germline CDR1 ENHRY, CDR2 SYGVKD. The CDR3 runs 16 residues. This record comes from a study of blood T cell repertoires in COVID-19. Whole-study context: PBMCs, B-cell-depleted T cells, or T cells were the source of the cDNA or gDNA that made up the material.

The table came from immunoSEQ multiplex PCR; TCRdb's copy has only in-frame clones and leaves some out. The sample contains about 410,000 clones, 75% to 90% of which appear only once. Source material: peripheral blood. The V and J genes are TRBV10-3 and TRBJ2-3, with D possibly matching TRBD1 (7 bases). This receptor was taken from a woman aged 40 to 50 with COVID-19, enrolled during active disease. In nucleotides, the CDR3 is TGTGCCATTGGGACTGGGACAGCCCGATTCACAGATACGCAGTATTTT. The encoded protein is CAIGTGTARFTDTQYF.